The entry that follows covers one TCR beta chain sequence. Its antigen is unidentified. Per the germline V gene, CDR1 is ENHRY and CDR2 is SYGVKD. V lost 5 bases, J lost 3 bases, and 22 bases lay in between. This CDR3 is 17 amino acids long. The sorted conventional CD4+ T cells were CD25-low and CD127-high, with genomic DNA sequenced. TCRdb keeps only in-frame clones here, not all; method: immunoSEQ multiplex PCR. Seen here are more than 20,000 clones, approximately 95% observed once, and the top ten hold 1.3%. This sample stems from a study of regulatory and conventional T cells in RAG deficiency. Whole-study results and caveats: RAG-deficient patients showed markedly lower Shannon entropy and higher Simpson indices than control T-cell subsets. Patient subsets had shorter CDR3s; Omenn Treg-Tconv overlap exceeded 80%.

Separately, the same data were catalogued under a study of regulatory T cells. That publication notes: The PCR used 52 TRBV and 13 TRBJ primers. Regulatory T cells showed the strongest V-J pair restriction and V/J gene skewing among patient repertoires.

This chain uses TRBV10-3 with TRBJ1-1; D uncertain. This TCR came from a human donor in good health. Input material: CD25- CD4+ T cells sorted from blood. The CDR3 sequence is CAISPTREGRGYTEAFF. CDR3 coding DNA: TGTGCCATCAGTCCGACTAGAGAGGGCCGGGGTTACACTGAAGCTTTCTTT.